The 9 T cell receptor beta chains below were found in one sample sequenced in a study of shared clonotypes between healthy human individuals (dated by TCRdb to 2020 to 2022). Library preparation was by the immunoSEQ multiplex PCR assay. Not all clones reach the TCRdb copy of this immuneACCESS table, which keeps in-frame sequences only. Checked studies attribute under half of the gap to unresolved V genes and leave the rest unexplained. Recorded for this sample are more than 400,000 clones; 90% to 97% of them occurred a single time. The ten largest clones capture 0.06% of the sample. The sequencing sample was made of naive CD4+ T cells sorted from blood. Explained via the paper, the cell subset or site label denotes: CD45RA+ positively selected. The origin of the receptors is a young woman in good health.

The chain is built from TRBV5-6 and TRBJ2-7; D might be TRBD1 (6 bases). This CDR3 is 15 amino acids long. Germline V gene sequence: CDR1 SGHDT, CDR2 YYEEEE. Trimming left V 0 bases short and J 7 bases short, with 17 bases between. The CDR3 nucleotides read TGTGCCAGCAGCTTGGAACGGTACAGGGTGAGAGAGCAGTACTTC. Protein sequence: CASSLERYRVREQYF.

The chain carries TRBV2 and TRBJ2-3, with D perhaps matching TRBD2 (6 bases). Germline assignment: CDR1 SNHLY and CDR2 FYNNEI. V lost 2 bases to trimming and J lost 0 bases, with 15 bases between them. The CDR3 contains 17 residues. The CDR3 nucleotides are TGTGCCAGCAGTGAATTAGGGCGCGGGACGAGCACAGATACGCAGTATTTT. Its translation: CASSELGRGTSTDTQYF.

This chain uses TRBV7-9 with TRBJ2-7, with a possible D match to TRBD2 (5 bases). Germline CDR1 SEHNR, CDR2 FQNEAQ (reference sequence). V was shortened by 2 bases and J by 4 bases, with 6 bases between the two germline ends. The CDR3 totals 12 residues. The CDR3 DNA reads as TGTGCCAGCAGCTTACCGGGATACGAGCAGTACTTC. Translated: CASSLPGYEQYF. The complete variable domain, with remaining parts taken from reference TRBV7-9 and TRBJ2-7, reads DTGVSQNPRHKITKRGQNVTFRCDPISEHNRLYWYRQTLGQGPEFLTYFQNEAQLEKSRLLSDRFSAERPKGSFSTLEIQRTEQGDSAMYLCASSLPGYEQYFGPGTRLTVT.

The gene calls are TRBV5-6 and TRBJ2-1, with D uncertain. V was clipped by 0 bases and J by 1 base, with 14 bases between them. CDR1 SGHDT and CDR2 YYEEEE come from the germline V gene. This CDR3 is built from 17 residues. CDR3 in amino acids: CASSLVRASLSYNEQFF. In DNA, the CDR3 is TGTGCCAGCAGCTTGGTCCGGGCCAGCCTTTCCTACAATGAGCAGTTCTTC.

The rearrangement joins TRBV5-1 to TRBJ2-3; 10 nucleotides line up with TRBD2. The CDR3 consists of 14 residues. CDR1 and CDR2 (germline): SGHRS, YFSETQ. V was clipped by 2 bases and J by 4 bases; unmatched bases: 1. CDR3: CASSFGLAADTQYF. The DNA of the CDR3 is TGCGCCAGCAGCTTTGGACTAGCGGCAGATACGCAGTATTTT.

The genes are TRBV6-5 and TRBJ1-1; the D is unclear. V was cut by 5 bases and J by 6 bases, with 13 bases left in between. Germline CDR1 is MNHEY and CDR2 is SVGAGI. The CDR3 is made up of 13 amino acids. CDR3 region: CASSQSTTAEAFF. CDR3 sequence (DNA): TGTGCCAGCAGTCAGAGTACAACCGCTGAAGCTTTCTTT.

CDR3 bases: TGTGCCAGTAGTATAAAGCTAGCGGAAGCCTACGAGCAGTACTTC. Translation: CASSIKLAEAYEQYF. This chain links TRBV19 with TRBJ2-7, with 7 bases aligning to TRBD2. Trimming took 2 bases from V and 2 from J; bases not matched to a gene: 6. The CDR3 totals 15 residues. Germline V gives CDR1 LNHDA, CDR2 SQIVND (reference sequence).

The chain combines TRBV11-3 with TRBJ2-7; 10 bases line up with TRBD1. The germline V gene has CDR1 SGHNT and CDR2 YENEEA. This CDR3 has 14 amino acids. The V and J ends lost 4 bases and 7 bases, in that order; junction bases with no gene match: 7. The CDR3 spells CASSSTRDRGEQYF. The CDR3 DNA is TGTGCCAGCAGCTCCACGAGGGACAGGGGAGAGCAGTACTTC.

This chain joins TRBV11-2 and TRBJ2-7; D may be TRBD1 (6 bases). This CDR3 is built from 14 residues. V lost 1 base, J lost 1 base, and 8 bases lay in between. The germline gives CDR1 SGHAT, CDR2 FQNNGV. CDR3 sequence (DNA): TGTGCCAGCAGCTTAGGGACAGCATCCTACGAGCAGTACTTC. As protein: CASSLGTASYEQYF.